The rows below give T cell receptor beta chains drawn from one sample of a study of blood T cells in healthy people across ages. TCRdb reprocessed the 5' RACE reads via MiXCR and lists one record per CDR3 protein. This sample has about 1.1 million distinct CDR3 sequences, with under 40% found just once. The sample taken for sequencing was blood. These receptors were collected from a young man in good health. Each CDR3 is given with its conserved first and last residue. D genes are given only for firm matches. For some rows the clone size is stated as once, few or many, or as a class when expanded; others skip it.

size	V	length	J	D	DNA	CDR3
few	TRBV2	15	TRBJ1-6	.	TGTGCCAGCAGTGGGGACCTCCCCGATAATTCACCCCTCCACTTT	CASSGDLPDNSPLHF
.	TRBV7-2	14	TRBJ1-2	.	TGTGCCAGCAGCTTAGAATTGCAGGCCCCCGGCTACACCTTC	CASSLELQAPGYTF
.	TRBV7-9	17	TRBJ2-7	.	TGTGCCAGCAGCGGGCGGACAGGCACTAGCTCCTACAATGAGCAGTACTTC	CASSGRTGTSSYNEQYF
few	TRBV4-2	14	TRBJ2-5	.	TGTGCCAGCAGCCAAGATCGGGACCTGGAGACCCAGTACTTC	CASSQDRDLETQYF
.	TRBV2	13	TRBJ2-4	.	TGTGCCAGCACCAGAGGAGCCAAAAACATTCAGTACTTC	CASTRGAKNIQYF
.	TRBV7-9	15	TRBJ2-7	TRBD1	TGTACCAGCAGCTACCGGGACAGGGGAATAGACGAGCAGTACTTC	CTSSYRDRGIDEQYF
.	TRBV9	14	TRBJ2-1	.	TGTGCCAGCAGTGGGCGAGGTTTCTACAATGAGCAGTTCTTC	CASSGRGFYNEQFF
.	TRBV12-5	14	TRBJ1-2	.	TGTGCTAGTGGCCTAGCGGACGGAGGCTATGGCTACACCTTC	CASGLADGGYGYTF
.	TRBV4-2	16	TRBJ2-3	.	TGTGCCAGCAGCCAAGAGGGCACAGGGCTGTCAGATACGCAGTATTTT	CASSQEGTGLSDTQYF
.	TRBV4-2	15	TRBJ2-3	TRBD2	TGTGTCAGCAGCCACTTGGCGGGGGACACAGATACGCAGTATTTT	CVSSHLAGDTDTQYF
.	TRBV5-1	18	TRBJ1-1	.	TGCGCCAGCAGCTTGACCTACTTCCCGGGACCTAAGAACACTGAAGCTTTCTTT	CASSLTYFPGPKNTEAFF
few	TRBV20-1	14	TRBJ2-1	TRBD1	TGCAGTGCTAGTCTACAGGGGTCTTACAATGAGCAGTTCTTC	CSASLQGSYNEQFF
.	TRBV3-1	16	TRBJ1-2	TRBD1	TGTGCCAGCAGCCAAGATTTTACAGGGGGCCGCTATGGCTACACCTTC	CASSQDFTGGRYGYTF
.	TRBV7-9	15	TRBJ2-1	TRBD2	TGTGCCAGCAGCTCCCTTGGACTAGCGGGCAATGAGCAGTTCTTC	CASSSLGLAGNEQFF
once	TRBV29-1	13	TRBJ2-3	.	TGCAGCGTTTATGGGCCAACCACAGATACGCAGTATTTT	CSVYGPTTDTQYF
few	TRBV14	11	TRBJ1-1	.	TGTGCCACCCAAGGGGACGCTGAAGCTTTCTTT	CATQGDAEAFF
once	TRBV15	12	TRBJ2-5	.	TGTGCCACCAGCAACAGAGAAGAGACCCAGTACTTC	CATSNREETQYF
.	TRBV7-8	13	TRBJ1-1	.	TGTGCCAGCAGTCTCGCCGCGGGGGCTGAAGCTTTCTTT	CASSLAAGAEAFF
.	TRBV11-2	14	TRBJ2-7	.	TGTGCCAGCTCACCTTTAAGGCTCTTTTACGAGCAGTACTTC	CASSPLRLFYEQYF
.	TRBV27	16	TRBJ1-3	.	TGTGCCAGCAGTCCTCTAGGGGGTTCCTCTGGAAACACCATATATTTT	CASSPLGGSSGNTIYF
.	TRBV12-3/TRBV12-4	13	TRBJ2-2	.	TGTGTCACCTCTAATGGGAACACCGGGGAGCTGTTTTTT	CVTSNGNTGELFF
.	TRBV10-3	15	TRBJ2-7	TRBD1	TGTGCCATCAGTGGATACAGGGGAGACCACTACGAGCAGTACTTC	CAISGYRGDHYEQYF
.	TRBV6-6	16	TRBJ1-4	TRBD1	TGTGCCAGCAGTCCCCTATGGACAGGGGGGAATGAAAAACTGTTTTTT	CASSPLWTGGNEKLFF
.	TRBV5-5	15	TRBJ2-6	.	TGTGCCAGCAGCTCCTTTGGCGAGGGGGCCAACGTCCTGACTTTC	CASSSFGEGANVLTF
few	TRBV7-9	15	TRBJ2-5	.	TGTGCCAGCAGCTTAGCCCTTGCAAAGCAAGAGACCCAGTACTTC	CASSLALAKQETQYF
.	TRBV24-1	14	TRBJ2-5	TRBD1	TGTGCCACCAGTGACCAGGGGGCCCAAGAGACCCAGTACTTC	CATSDQGAQETQYF
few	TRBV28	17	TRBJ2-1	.	TGTGCCAGCAGCAAGGGGACTTTGGACAGCGGATTCGTGGAGCAGTTCTTC	CASSKGTLDSGFVEQFF
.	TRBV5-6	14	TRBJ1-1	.	TGTGCCAGCAGCTTTGGCTACCAAAACACTGAAGCTTTCTTT	CASSFGYQNTEAFF
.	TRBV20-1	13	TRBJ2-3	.	TGCAGTGCCATCGACAGACGCACAGTTACGCAGTATTTT	CSAIDRRTVTQYF
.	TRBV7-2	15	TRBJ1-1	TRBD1	TGTGCCAGCAGCAGCGGGACAGGGTTTAACACTGAAGCTTTCTTT	CASSSGTGFNTEAFF
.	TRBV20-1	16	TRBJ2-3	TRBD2	TGCAGTGCTAGGGACCCCGGGACTAGCGGGGTAGATACGCAGTATTTT	CSARDPGTSGVDTQYF
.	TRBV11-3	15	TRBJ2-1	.	TGTGCCAGCAGCTTAGACAGTGTTCGAGTCTATGAGCAGTTCTTC	CASSLDSVRVYEQFF
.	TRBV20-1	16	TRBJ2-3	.	TGCAGTGCTCTCCCCTCCGATTGGGGGGCTGGAGATACGCAGTATTTT	CSALPSDWGAGDTQYF
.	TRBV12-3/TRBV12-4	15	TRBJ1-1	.	TGTGCCAGCAGTAAGGAGAGCCGAACGGGGGCTGAAGCTTTCTTT	CASSKESRTGAEAFF
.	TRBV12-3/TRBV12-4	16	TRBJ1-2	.	TGTGCCAGCAGTTTTTCTGTGGGCAGAGATCCCTATGGCTACACCTTC	CASSFSVGRDPYGYTF
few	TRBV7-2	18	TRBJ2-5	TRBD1	TGTGCCAGCAGCTTATATTCCCCCGCGACAGGGGTAGAAGAGACCCAGTACTTC	CASSLYSPATGVEETQYF
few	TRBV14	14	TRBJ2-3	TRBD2	TGTGCCAGCAGCCTCGAGACTAGCGGAGATACGCAGTATTTT	CASSLETSGDTQYF
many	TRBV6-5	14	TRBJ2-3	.	TGTGCCAGCAGTCCCCCGGACAGCACAGATACGCAGTATTTT	CASSPPDSTDTQYF
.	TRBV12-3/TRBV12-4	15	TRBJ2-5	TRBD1	TGTGCCAGCAGGAACCGCAGGGGGACCCAAGAGACCCAGTACTTC	CASRNRRGTQETQYF
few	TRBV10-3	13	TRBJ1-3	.	TGTGCCATCAGTGAGGGGCCCGCCAACACCATATATTTT	CAISEGPANTIYF